The rows below give T cell receptor beta chains drawn from one sample of a study of blood T cell repertoires in COVID-19. Using immunoSEQ multiplex PCR, the repertoire was profiled, and TCRdb retains in-frame clones only, with some absent. The table records fewer than 400,000 clones, roughly nine tenths of them present only once. Sequencing used PBMCs or T cells enriched from blood (not recorded which). These receptors came from a woman in her 30s who had been exposed to COVID-19. The CDR3 runs from the conserved cysteine through the conserved F or W. The order of the fields is D gene, J gene, clone size, CDR3 length, V gene, CDR3 protein, CDR3 DNA. The D gene is left open where the match is weak. The size entry is marked missing in some rows and otherwise reads once, few, many or a size class.

D gene: NA
J gene: TRBJ1-4
clone size: NA
CDR3 length: 14
V gene: TRBV5-8
CDR3 protein: CASSLDQGNEKLFF
CDR3 DNA: TGTGCCAGCAGCTTGGATCAGGGAAATGAAAAACTGTTTTTT

D gene: NA
J gene: TRBJ1-2
clone size: NA
CDR3 length: 16
V gene: TRBV5-4
CDR3 protein: CASSSRLTVTLYGYTF
CDR3 DNA: TGTGCCAGCAGCTCGCGTTTGACAGTCACCCTCTATGGCTACACCTTC

D gene: TRBD2
J gene: TRBJ2-3
clone size: once
CDR3 length: 19
V gene: TRBV5-1
CDR3 protein: CASSTPPGRGARSTDTQYF
CDR3 DNA: TGCGCCAGCAGCACCCCCCCTGGGCGGGGGGCACGTAGCACAGATACGCAGTATTTT

D gene: TRBD2
J gene: TRBJ2-3
clone size: NA
CDR3 length: 15
V gene: TRBV7-9
CDR3 protein: CASSFIAGGGDTQYF
CDR3 DNA: TGTGCCAGCAGCTTTATAGCGGGGGGAGGAGATACGCAGTATTTT

D gene: TRBD1
J gene: TRBJ2-3
clone size: NA
CDR3 length: 14
V gene: TRBV5-8
CDR3 protein: CANRGTGVTDTQYF
CDR3 DNA: TGTGCCAACCGCGGGACAGGGGTAACAGATACGCAGTATTTT

D gene: NA
J gene: TRBJ1-3
clone size: NA
CDR3 length: 13
V gene: TRBV15
CDR3 protein: CATSRGPGSTIYF
CDR3 DNA: TGTGCCACCAGCAGAGGCCCCGGGAGCACCATATATTTT

D gene: TRBD1
J gene: TRBJ1-1
clone size: NA
CDR3 length: 14
V gene: TRBV7-6
CDR3 protein: CASSLAAGGNKAFF
CDR3 DNA: TGTGCCAGCAGCTTAGCGGCAGGGGGAAATAAGGCTTTCTTT

D gene: TRBD1
J gene: TRBJ1-2
clone size: NA
CDR3 length: 16
V gene: TRBV19
CDR3 protein: CASSPRTGGAEVGYTF
CDR3 DNA: TGTGCCAGTAGTCCTAGGACAGGGGGCGCTGAGGTTGGCTACACCTTC

D gene: TRBD1
J gene: TRBJ1-4
clone size: NA
CDR3 length: 16
V gene: TRBV19
CDR3 protein: CASQDRGRVENEKLFF
CDR3 DNA: TGTGCCAGCCAAGACAGGGGGCGAGTAGAAAATGAAAAACTGTTTTTT

D gene: TRBD1
J gene: TRBJ1-6
clone size: NA
CDR3 length: 18
V gene: TRBV6-1
CDR3 protein: CASSDPRTGRSYNSPLHF
CDR3 DNA: TGTGCCAGCAGTGATCCCCGGACAGGGCGGTCCTATAATTCACCCCTCCACTTT

D gene: NA
J gene: TRBJ1-2
clone size: NA
CDR3 length: 15
V gene: TRBV7-2
CDR3 protein: CASSLEGFAGDGYTF
CDR3 DNA: TGTGCCAGCAGCTTAGAAGGCTTTGCAGGGGATGGCTACACCTTC

D gene: TRBD1
J gene: TRBJ1-1
clone size: NA
CDR3 length: 14
V gene: TRBV20-1
CDR3 protein: CSASGGTANTEAFF
CDR3 DNA: TGCAGTGCTAGTGGTGGGACAGCGAACACTGAAGCTTTCTTT

D gene: NA
J gene: TRBJ2-2
clone size: NA
CDR3 length: 13
V gene: TRBV5-1
CDR3 protein: CASSLKANGELFF
CDR3 DNA: TGCGCCAGCTCACTCAAAGCGAACGGGGAGCTGTTTTTT

D gene: TRBD1
J gene: TRBJ1-2
clone size: NA
CDR3 length: 15
V gene: TRBV4-3
CDR3 protein: CASSQVEGQGAGYTF
CDR3 DNA: TGCGCCAGCAGCCAAGTAGAAGGACAGGGTGCTGGCTACACCTTC

D gene: NA
J gene: TRBJ2-6
clone size: NA
CDR3 length: 16
V gene: TRBV3-1/TRBV3-2
CDR3 protein: CATLGHGRSGANVLTF
CDR3 DNA: TGTGCCACCCTGGGACACGGAAGATCTGGGGCCAACGTCCTGACTTTC

D gene: NA
J gene: TRBJ2-5
clone size: once
CDR3 length: 13
V gene: TRBV12-3/TRBV12-4
CDR3 protein: CASSLGQRETQYF
CDR3 DNA: TGTGCCAGCAGTTTAGGGCAGAGGGAGACCCAGTACTTC

D gene: NA
J gene: TRBJ2-7
clone size: NA
CDR3 length: 15
V gene: TRBV27
CDR3 protein: CASSLRTVPLGEQYF
CDR3 DNA: TGTGCCAGCAGTTTAAGGACAGTCCCCTTGGGGGAGCAGTACTTC

D gene: TRBD1
J gene: TRBJ1-3
clone size: NA
CDR3 length: 16
V gene: TRBV5-1
CDR3 protein: CASSLVTGGSGNTIYF
CDR3 DNA: TGCGCCAGCAGCTTGGTGACAGGGGGCTCTGGAAACACCATATATTTT

D gene: TRBD1
J gene: TRBJ1-2
clone size: once
CDR3 length: 15
V gene: TRBV6-5
CDR3 protein: CASSLGTGGYYGYTF
CDR3 DNA: TGTGCCAGCAGCCTGGGCACAGGGGGTTACTATGGCTACACCTTC

D gene: NA
J gene: TRBJ1-2
clone size: NA
CDR3 length: 13
V gene: TRBV5-1
CDR3 protein: CASSYGLNYGYTF
CDR3 DNA: TGCGCCAGCAGCTATGGGCTAAACTATGGCTACACCTTC

D gene: NA
J gene: TRBJ1-3
clone size: NA
CDR3 length: 16
V gene: TRBV7-2
CDR3 protein: CASSLAGAGSGNTIYF
CDR3 DNA: TGTGCCAGCAGCTTGGCGGGCGCGGGCTCTGGAAACACCATATATTTT

D gene: NA
J gene: TRBJ2-3
clone size: NA
CDR3 length: 14
V gene: TRBV16
CDR3 protein: CASSRTDSEDTQYF
CDR3 DNA: TGTGCCAGCAGTCGTACGGACAGTGAAGATACGCAGTATTTT

D gene: NA
J gene: TRBJ2-7
clone size: NA
CDR3 length: 14
V gene: TRBV19
CDR3 protein: CASSPRTDSYEQYF
CDR3 DNA: TGTGCCAGTAGTCCCCGGACAGACTCCTACGAGCAGTACTTC

D gene: TRBD1
J gene: TRBJ2-6
clone size: NA
CDR3 length: 17
V gene: TRBV5-1
CDR3 protein: CASSQSGQPSGANVLTF
CDR3 DNA: TGCGCCAGCAGCCAATCGGGACAGCCCTCTGGGGCCAACGTCCTGACTTTC

D gene: NA
J gene: TRBJ1-2
clone size: NA
CDR3 length: 13
V gene: TRBV7-9
CDR3 protein: CASSLETGIGYTF
CDR3 DNA: TGTGCCAGCAGCCTAGAGACCGGGATTGGCTACACCTTC

D gene: NA
J gene: TRBJ1-3
clone size: few
CDR3 length: 15
V gene: TRBV7-2
CDR3 protein: CASSFGNPPGNTIYF
CDR3 DNA: TGTGCCAGCAGCTTTGGCAATCCGCCGGGAAACACCATATATTTT

D gene: NA
J gene: TRBJ2-1
clone size: few
CDR3 length: 15
V gene: TRBV5-1
CDR3 protein: CASSLDRRLVNEQFF
CDR3 DNA: TGCGCCAGCAGCTTGGACAGGCGACTAGTAAATGAGCAGTTCTTC

D gene: NA
J gene: TRBJ1-1
clone size: NA
CDR3 length: 14
V gene: TRBV7-2
CDR3 protein: CASSTTGTNTEAFF
CDR3 DNA: TGTGCCAGCAGTACTACAGGGACAAACACTGAAGCTTTCTTT

D gene: NA
J gene: TRBJ1-2
clone size: NA
CDR3 length: 14
V gene: TRBV19
CDR3 protein: CASSIDLTDYGYTF
CDR3 DNA: TGTGCCAGTAGTATAGATTTGACAGATTATGGCTACACCTTC

D gene: TRBD2
J gene: TRBJ2-1
clone size: once
CDR3 length: 14
V gene: TRBV10-3
CDR3 protein: CAISLAGDYNEQFF
CDR3 DNA: TGTGCCATCAGTTTAGCGGGGGATTACAATGAGCAGTTCTTC

D gene: TRBD1
J gene: TRBJ1-1
clone size: NA
CDR3 length: 15
V gene: TRBV7-9
CDR3 protein: CASSSLTGPNTEAFF
CDR3 DNA: TGTGCCAGCAGCTCGTTGACAGGGCCGAACACTGAAGCTTTCTTT